The sequence of this TCR beta chain was determined in a study of T cell responses to AZD1222 COVID-19 vaccine. Overall study results and limits: Donors in the cohort were predominantly white British and more often female, and clonal diversity was possibly underestimated.

Concerning this clone: Its antigen is currently unknown.

Some clones are missing from TCRdb's copy, which holds only in-frame ones; the method was immunoSEQ multiplex PCR. The top ten clones hold approximately 5.2% of a sample with more than 70,000 clones, less than 90% of them seen once. Per germline, CDR1 MNHNS and CDR2 SASEGT. The CDR3 contains 14 residues. V lost 3 bases and J lost 5, with 8 bases in between. The TCR was taken from an adult who received the AZD1222 COVID-19 vaccine. The chain recombines TRBV6-1 with TRBJ1-6, with D possibly matching TRBD1 (6 bases). The source was peripheral blood, collected 28 days after the second AZD1222 dose. CDR3 in amino acids: CASSDGQHNSPLHF. The CDR3 DNA follows: TGTGCCAGCAGTGATGGACAGCATAATTCACCCCTCCACTTT.